This TCR beta chain was found in a study of blood T cell repertoires in COVID-19. The overall study: T cells, B-cell-depleted T cells, or PBMCs supplied cDNA or gDNA.

Deletions cut 0 bases from V and 5 bases from J, with 14 bases between. This CDR3 comprises 15 residues. The germline V gene encodes CDR1 SGHNT and CDR2 YYREEE (reference sequence). Using immunoSEQ multiplex PCR, the repertoire was profiled, and TCRdb retains in-frame clones only, with some absent. The data show 210,000 or so clones, with roughly 81% seen just once and less than 8% held by the top ten. The sample was peripheral blood. This TCR derives from a woman in her forties or fifties with active or convalescent COVID-19. The chain links TRBV5-4 to TRBJ2-5, with D possibly being TRBD2 (5 bases). The CDR3 here is CASSLAETSSETQYF. CDR3 DNA sequence: TGTGCCAGCAGCTTGGCCGAAACTAGTTCGGAGACCCAGTACTTC.